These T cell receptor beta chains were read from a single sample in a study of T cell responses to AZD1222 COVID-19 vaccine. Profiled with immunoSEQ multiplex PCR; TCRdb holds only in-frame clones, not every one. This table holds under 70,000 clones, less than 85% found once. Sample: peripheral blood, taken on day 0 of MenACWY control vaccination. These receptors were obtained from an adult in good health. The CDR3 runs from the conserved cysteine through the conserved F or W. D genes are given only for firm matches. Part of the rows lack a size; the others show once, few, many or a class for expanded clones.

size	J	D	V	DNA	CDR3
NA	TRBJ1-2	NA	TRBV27	TGTGCCAGCGTCTTCCCGCGGTCTCGACGGGGCTACACCTTC	CASVFPRSRRGYTF
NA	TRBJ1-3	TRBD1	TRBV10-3	TGTGCCATCCGAGGGGACAGGGGAAACACCATATATTTT	CAIRGDRGNTIYF
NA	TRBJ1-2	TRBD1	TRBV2	TGTGCCAGCAGTGGGGGACAGCTCAAGTTTACTAATGGCTACACCTTC	CASSGGQLKFTNGYTF
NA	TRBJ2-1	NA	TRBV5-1	TGCGCCAGCAGCCTCGATCGATTATCAGGCTATGAGCAGTTCTTC	CASSLDRLSGYEQFF
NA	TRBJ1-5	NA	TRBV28	TGTGCCAGCAGTCCCTACAGGAGGAAGTCCAATCAGCCCCAGCATTTT	CASSPYRRKSNQPQHF
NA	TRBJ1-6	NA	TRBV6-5	TGTGCCAGCAGGAGAATCGGTGGAACGAATTCACCCCTCCACTTT	CASRRIGGTNSPLHF
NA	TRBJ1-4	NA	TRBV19	TGTGCCAGTAGGACAGGTTCTGGAAAACTGTTTTTT	CASRTGSGKLFF
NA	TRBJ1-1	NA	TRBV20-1	TGCAGTGCTAGTCGACCCCGGGGGCAGAGGACTGAAGCTTTCTTT	CSASRPRGQRTEAFF
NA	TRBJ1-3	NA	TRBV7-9	TGTGCCGGCGGGGGGGTCCGCTCTGGAAACACCATATATTTT	CAGGGVRSGNTIYF
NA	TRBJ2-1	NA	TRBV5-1	TGCGCCAGCAGTCCGGGGGCAGGGTACAATGAGCAGTTCTTC	CASSPGAGYNEQFF
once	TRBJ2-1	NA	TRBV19	TGTGCCAGTACCATAAGAGGGGTAAATGCGGGGTCGGGCGAGCAGTTCTTC	CASTIRGVNAGSGEQFF
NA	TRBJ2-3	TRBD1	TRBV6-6	TGTGCCAGCAGTTACGAGGACAGGGAAAGCACAGATACGCAGTATTTT	CASSYEDRESTDTQYF
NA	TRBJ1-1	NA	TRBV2	TGTGCCAGCGGGACTGAGATGAACACTGAAGCTTTCTTT	CASGTEMNTEAFF
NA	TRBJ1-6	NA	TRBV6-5	TGTGCCAGCAGTTACAGAGGGAGTGGCCTAGGCCTCCACTTT	CASSYRGSGLGLHF
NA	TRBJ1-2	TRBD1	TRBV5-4	TGTGCCAGCAGCTGGGACAGGGAGAACTATGGCTACACCTTC	CASSWDRENYGYTF
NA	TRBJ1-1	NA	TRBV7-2	TGTGCCAGCAGCTTAGCGATGGGGAACACTGAAGCTTTCTTT	CASSLAMGNTEAFF
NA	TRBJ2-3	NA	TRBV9	TGTGCCAGCAGCGAAAGGACCGGTCTGGATACGCAGTATTTT	CASSERTGLDTQYF
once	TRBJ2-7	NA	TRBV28	TGTGCCAGCAGTCGGACAACCGACCCGTACGAGCAGTACTTC	CASSRTTDPYEQYF
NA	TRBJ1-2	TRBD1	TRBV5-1	TGCGCCAGCAGCTTGGCGGGACAGGGGGCCTATGGCTACACCTTC	CASSLAGQGAYGYTF
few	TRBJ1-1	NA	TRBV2	TGTGCCAGCAGCCCCAGGGCAGAGGGGCTTGAAGCTTTCTTT	CASSPRAEGLEAFF
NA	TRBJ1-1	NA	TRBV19	TGTGCCAGCAATTCTCGGGGCAGAGGCACTGAAGCTTTCTTT	CASNSRGRGTEAFF
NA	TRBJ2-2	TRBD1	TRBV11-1	TGTGCCAGCAGCTTAGCGGACAGGCCCGTGTACACCGGGGAGCTGTTTTTT	CASSLADRPVYTGELFF
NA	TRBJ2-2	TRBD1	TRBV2	TGTGCCAGCAGTGGGACAGGGGGAGGCACCGGGGAGCTGTTTTTT	CASSGTGGGTGELFF
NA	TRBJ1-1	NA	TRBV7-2	TGTGCCAGCAGCTTGGTTATGTCTACGGGAACTACTGAAGCTTTCTTT	CASSLVMSTGTTEAFF
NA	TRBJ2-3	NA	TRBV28	TGTGCCACTGACCTAGGGAAGTCGGGGAGCACAGATACGCAGTATTTT	CATDLGKSGSTDTQYF
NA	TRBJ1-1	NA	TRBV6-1	TGTGCCAGCAGTGAGATGAGGGCGGGCACTGAAACTTTCTTT	CASSEMRAGTETFF